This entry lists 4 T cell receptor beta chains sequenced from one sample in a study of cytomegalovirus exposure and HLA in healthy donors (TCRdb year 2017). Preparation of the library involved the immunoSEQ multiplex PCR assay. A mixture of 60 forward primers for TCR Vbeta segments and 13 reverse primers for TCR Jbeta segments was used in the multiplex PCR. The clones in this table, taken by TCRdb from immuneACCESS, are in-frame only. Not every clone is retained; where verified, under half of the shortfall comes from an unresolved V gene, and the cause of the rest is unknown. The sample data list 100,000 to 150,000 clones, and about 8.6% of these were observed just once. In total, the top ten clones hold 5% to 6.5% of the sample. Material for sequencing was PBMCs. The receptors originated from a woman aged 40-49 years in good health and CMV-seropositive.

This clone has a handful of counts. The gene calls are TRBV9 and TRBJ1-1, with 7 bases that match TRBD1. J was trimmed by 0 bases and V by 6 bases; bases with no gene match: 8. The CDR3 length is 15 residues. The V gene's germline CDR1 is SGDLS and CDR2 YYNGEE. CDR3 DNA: TGTGCCAGCAACCGGGACAGAATGATGAACACTGAAGCTTTCTTT. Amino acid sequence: CASNRDRMMNTEAFF.

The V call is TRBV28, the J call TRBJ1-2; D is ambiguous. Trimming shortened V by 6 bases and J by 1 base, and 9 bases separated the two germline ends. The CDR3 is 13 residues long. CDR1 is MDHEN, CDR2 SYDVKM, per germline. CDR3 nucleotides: TGTGCCAGCAGAGAGGAGGTTAACTATGGCTACACCTTC. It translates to CASREEVNYGYTF.

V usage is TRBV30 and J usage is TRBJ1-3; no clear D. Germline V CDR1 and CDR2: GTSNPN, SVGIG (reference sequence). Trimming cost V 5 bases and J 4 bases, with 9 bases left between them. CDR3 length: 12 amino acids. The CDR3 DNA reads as TGTGCCTGGGAGAACAGAGGAAACACCATATATTTT. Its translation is CAWENRGNTIYF.

CDR3 region: CASSRLRENTEAFF. The CDR3 coding sequence is TGTGCCAGCTCACGACTCAGGGAGAACACTGAAGCTTTCTTT. The V gene is TRBV18, the J gene TRBJ1-1; possibly TRBD1 for D (5 bases). Germline CDR1 is KGHSH and CDR2 is LQKENI. V lost 4 bases, J lost 1 base, and 10 bases lay in between. The CDR3 contains 14 residues.